A selection of T cell receptor beta chains follows, all from one sample in a study of blood T cell repertoires in COVID-19. Assay used: immunoSEQ multiplex PCR; TCRdb lists only in-frame clones, some missing. The sample includes about 120,000 clones, about 90% of them seen just once. Material: peripheral blood. The receptor source for this set is a woman in her 70s with acute or convalescent COVID-19. Both conserved end residues are part of each CDR3. Each record gives: clone size, J gene, V gene, D gene, CDR3 protein, CDR3 DNA. The D gene is left open where the match is weak. Expanded clones are given a class, and other clones once, few, many or no size at all.

>once|TRBJ1-2|TRBV11-2|-
CASSPDRNYGYTF
TGTGCCAGCAGCCCGGACAGAAACTATGGCTACACCTTC
>-|TRBJ2-7|TRBV3-1/TRBV3-2|-
CASSQDVGGGGLYF
TGTGCCAGCAGCCAAGATGTAGGCGGCGGGGGCCTCTACTTC
>-|TRBJ2-7|TRBV28|-
CASSGLITYEQYF
TGTGCCAGCAGTGGACTAATCACCTACGAGCAGTACTTC
>once|TRBJ1-2|TRBV6-5|TRBD1
CASRLQGANYGYTF
TGTGCCAGCAGATTACAGGGGGCTAACTATGGCTACACCTTC
>few|TRBJ1-2|TRBV7-9|TRBD1
CASSLRDRGLEGYTF
TGTGCCAGCAGCTTGAGGGACAGGGGGCTAGAAGGCTACACCTTC
>-|TRBJ1-2|TRBV27|-
CASSKGLGLGRPDYGYTF
TGTGCCAGCAGTAAGGGTTTGGGGCTCGGTCGGCCCGACTATGGCTACACCTTC
>-|TRBJ1-2|TRBV3-1/TRBV3-2|TRBD1
CASSLTGDGGYGYTF
TGTGCCAGCAGCCTGACAGGGGACGGTGGCTATGGCTACACCTTC
>-|TRBJ2-1|TRBV19|-
CASRDNYNEQFF
TGTGCCTCCAGGGACAACTACAATGAGCAGTTCTTC
>-|TRBJ2-7|TRBV28|-
CASSSVLIGEQYF
TGTGCCAGCAGTTCGGTCCTCATTGGCGAGCAGTACTTC
>-|TRBJ1-1|TRBV28|TRBD1
CASRSGQGGTEAFF
TGTGCCAGCAGGTCCGGACAGGGTGGGACTGAAGCTTTCTTT
>-|TRBJ2-1|TRBV24-1|TRBD1
CATSDSSGQGADNEQFF
TGTGCCACCAGTGATTCTTCCGGACAGGGGGCTGACAATGAGCAGTTCTTC
>-|TRBJ2-2|TRBV11-1|-
CASSLGYRAGELFF
TGTGCCAGCAGCTTAGGGTACAGGGCCGGGGAGCTGTTTTTT
>-|TRBJ1-4|TRBV15|-
CATSRGTTDPNEKLFF
TGTGCCACCAGCAGAGGAACCACAGACCCTAATGAAAAACTGTTTTTT
>-|TRBJ1-4|TRBV3-1/TRBV3-2|-
CASSQDLPQDGEKLFF
TGTGCCAGCAGCCAAGATCTGCCCCAGGATGGTGAAAAACTGTTTTTT
>-|TRBJ1-1|TRBV12-3/TRBV12-4|-
CASGRTEAFF
TGTGCCAGCGGGCGAACTGAAGCTTTCTTT
>-|TRBJ2-3|TRBV30|TRBD1
CATGWGTDTDTQYF
TGTGCCACCGGGTGGGGGACAGACACAGATACGCAGTATTTT
>-|TRBJ1-5|TRBV7-9|-
CASSAGNQPQHF
TGTGCCAGCAGCGCCGGGAATCAGCCCCAGCATTTT
>-|TRBJ2-3|TRBV19|-
CASSVTASTDTQYF
TGTGCCAGTAGTGTGACAGCTAGCACAGATACGCAGTATTTT
>-|TRBJ1-6|TRBV6-1|TRBD1
CASSEGTGDNSPLHF
TGTGCCAGCAGTGAAGGGACAGGGGATAACTCACCCCTCCACTTT
>-|TRBJ2-7|TRBV12-3/TRBV12-4|-
CASSLGLRYEQYF
TGTGCCAGCAGTCTCGGACTACGCTACGAGCAGTACTTC
>-|TRBJ2-5|TRBV11-1|TRBD2
CASTNQRGQETQYF
TGTGCCAGCACCAATCAGCGGGGCCAAGAGACCCAGTACTTC
>-|TRBJ2-3|TRBV18|-
CASSPFEGDLPQYF
TGTGCCAGCTCACCATTTGAGGGCGATCTCCCTCAGTATTTT
>-|TRBJ1-2|TRBV3-1/TRBV3-2|TRBD1
CASSLDRAGGYTF
TGTGCCAGCAGCCTGGACAGGGCGGGTGGCTACACCTTC
>few|TRBJ2-3|TRBV18|TRBD2
CASSPGGTDTQYF
TGTGCCAGCTCCCCCGGGGGGACAGATACGCAGTATTTT
>-|TRBJ1-5|TRBV29-1|-
CSVGGGEYQPQHF
TGCAGCGTTGGAGGGGGGGAGTACCAGCCCCAGCATTTT
>-|TRBJ2-2|TRBV7-2|-
CASSWKGDWELFF
TGTGCCAGCAGCTGGAAGGGGGATTGGGAGCTGTTTTTT
>-|TRBJ2-7|TRBV5-1|-
CASSFRQDEQYF
TGCGCCAGCAGCTTTCGACAGGACGAGCAGTACTTC